The clone carrying this T cell receptor beta chain was observed a handful of times. The data stem from a study of blood T cell repertoires in COVID-19. Study-level information: From T cells, B-cell-depleted T cells, or PBMCs came the material, which was cDNA or gDNA.

The CDR3 sequence is 14 residues long. The ends lost 0 bases at V and 2 bases at J; junction bases unmatched: 1. Germline values: CDR1 SGHRS, CDR2 YFSETQ. Under the authors' procedure: Amplification of reference gene primers was used by the study to estimate nucleated cell counts. Profiling relied on immunoSEQ multiplex PCR, and the TCRdb table lists in-frame clones only, not all of them. That table furnishes V, J and clone size, whereas the DNA furnished D and trimming. Seen here are 200,000 to 250,000 clones, 75% to 85% observed once, and the top ten hold 7.4%. The sample taken for sequencing was peripheral blood. The chain carries TRBV5-1 and TRBJ1-2, with 7 positions matching TRBD1. The clonotype originates from a woman between 50 and 59 years old with acute or convalescent COVID-19. CDR3 amino acids: CASSLGDRNYGYTF. As DNA, the CDR3 is TGCGCCAGCAGCTTGGGGGACAGAAACTATGGCTACACCTTC.